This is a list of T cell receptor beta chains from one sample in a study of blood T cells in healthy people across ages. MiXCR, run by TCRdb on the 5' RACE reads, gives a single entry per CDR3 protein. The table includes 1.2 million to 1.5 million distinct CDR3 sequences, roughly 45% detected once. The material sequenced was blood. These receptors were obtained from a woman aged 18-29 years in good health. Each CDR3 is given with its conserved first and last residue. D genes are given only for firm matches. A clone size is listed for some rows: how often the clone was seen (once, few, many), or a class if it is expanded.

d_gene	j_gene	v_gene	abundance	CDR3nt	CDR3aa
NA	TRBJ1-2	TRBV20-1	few	TGCAGTGCTAGAGAGGAGGGACTGGGCTATGGCTACACCTTC	CSAREEGLGYGYTF
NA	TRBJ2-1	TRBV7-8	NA	TGTGCCAGCAGTCTAGACGTACCGGGCCAGTTCTTC	CASSLDVPGQFF
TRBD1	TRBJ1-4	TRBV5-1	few	TGCGCCAGCAGCTTGGCGGACAGGGTGGATGAAAAACTGTTTTTT	CASSLADRVDEKLFF
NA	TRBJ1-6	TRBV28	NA	TGTGCCAGCAGTTTAGAGGGCAGAATAATAGCACCCCTCCACTTT	CASSLEGRIIAPLHF
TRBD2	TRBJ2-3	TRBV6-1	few	TGTGCCAGCAGACGGACTAGCCCCACAGATACGCAGTATTTT	CASRRTSPTDTQYF
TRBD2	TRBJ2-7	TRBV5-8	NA	TGTGCCAGCAGCTTACAGGGGACTAGCGTCACCCACGAGCAGTACTTC	CASSLQGTSVTHEQYF
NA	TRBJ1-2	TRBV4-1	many	TGCGCCAGCAGCCAAGTGGCAGGAGCTAACTATGGCTACACCTTC	CASSQVAGANYGYTF
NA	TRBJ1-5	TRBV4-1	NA	TGCACCAGCAGCCAAGGGGCCCGGACAAATCATCAGCCCCAGCATTTT	CTSSQGARTNHQPQHF
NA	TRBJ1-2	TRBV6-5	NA	TGTGCCAGCTGCGAAAGGGGATTTTATGGCTACACCTTC	CASCERGFYGYTF
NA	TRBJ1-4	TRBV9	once	TGTGCCAGCAGCGTAGCGGGGCGGTTTGGAAAACTGTTTTTT	CASSVAGRFGKLFF
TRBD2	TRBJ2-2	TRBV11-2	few	TGTGCCAGCAGCTGGACTAGCGGGATTACCGGGGAGCTGTTTTTT	CASSWTSGITGELFF
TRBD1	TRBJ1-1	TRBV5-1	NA	TGCGCCAGCAGCGGGGGAACAGGGGTTGGTGAAGCTTTCTTT	CASSGGTGVGEAFF
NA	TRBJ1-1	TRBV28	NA	TGTGCCAGCAGACTGAACGAGGCTTTCTTT	CASRLNEAFF
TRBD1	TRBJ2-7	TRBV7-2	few	TGTGCCAGCAGCTTAGGCGGACAGGAGCGCGAGCAGTACTTC	CASSLGGQEREQYF
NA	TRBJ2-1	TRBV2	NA	TGTGCCAGCAGTGAACTTGGACAGAGCGGTGAGCAGTTCTTC	CASSELGQSGEQFF
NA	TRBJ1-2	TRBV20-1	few	TGCAGTGCAGCGAGGCTAGGGGATGGCTACACCTTC	CSAARLGDGYTF
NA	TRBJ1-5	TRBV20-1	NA	TGCAGTGCTCCTGGTCTTAGGGGTCAGCCCCAGCATTTT	CSAPGLRGQPQHF
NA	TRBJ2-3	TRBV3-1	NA	TGTGCCAGCAGCCAGGCCGGGACTTCCCTCACAGATACGCAGTATTTT	CASSQAGTSLTDTQYF
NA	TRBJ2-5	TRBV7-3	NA	TGTGCCAGCAGCTTAACCGCGGGTGCCGGCGAGACCCAGTACTTC	CASSLTAGAGETQYF
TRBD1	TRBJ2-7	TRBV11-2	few	TGTGCCAGCAGCATGGGACAGGGACCGCGCGAGCAGTACTTC	CASSMGQGPREQYF
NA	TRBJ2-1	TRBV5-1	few	TGCGCCAGCAGCTTGGTGATGCAGCCGGTCTCCTACAATGAGCAGTTCTTC	CASSLVMQPVSYNEQFF
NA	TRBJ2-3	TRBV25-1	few	TGTGCCAGCAGTGACCTAGCTGGTCAAACAGATACGCAGTATTTT	CASSDLAGQTDTQYF
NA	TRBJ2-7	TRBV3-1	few	TGTGCCAGCAGCCAAGATTTAGGCACCAGTCGGGCCTACGAGCAGTACTTC	CASSQDLGTSRAYEQYF
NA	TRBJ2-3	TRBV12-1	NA	TGTGCCAGCAGCCTTGGAAGGGACTGCACAGATACGCAGTATTTT	CASSLGRDCTDTQYF
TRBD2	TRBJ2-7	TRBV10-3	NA	TGTGTCATCAGCTCGGGACTAGCGGGAGTTGGGTACGAGCAGTACTTC	CVISSGLAGVGYEQYF
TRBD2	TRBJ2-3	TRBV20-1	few	TGCAGTGCTGGGGCCCCTAGCGGGGGGGATACGCAGTATTTT	CSAGAPSGGDTQYF
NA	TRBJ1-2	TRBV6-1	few	TGTGCCAGCGGGGGGTCCAACATATTCGAAGACACCTTC	CASGGSNIFEDTF
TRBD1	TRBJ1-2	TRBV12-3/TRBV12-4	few	TGTGCCAGCAGTCGCCTCGGGACAGCTGACTATGGCTACACCTTC	CASSRLGTADYGYTF
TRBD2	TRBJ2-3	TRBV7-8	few	TGTGCCAGCAGCACCCTGGCTAGCGGAAGCACAGATACGCAGTATTTT	CASSTLASGSTDTQYF